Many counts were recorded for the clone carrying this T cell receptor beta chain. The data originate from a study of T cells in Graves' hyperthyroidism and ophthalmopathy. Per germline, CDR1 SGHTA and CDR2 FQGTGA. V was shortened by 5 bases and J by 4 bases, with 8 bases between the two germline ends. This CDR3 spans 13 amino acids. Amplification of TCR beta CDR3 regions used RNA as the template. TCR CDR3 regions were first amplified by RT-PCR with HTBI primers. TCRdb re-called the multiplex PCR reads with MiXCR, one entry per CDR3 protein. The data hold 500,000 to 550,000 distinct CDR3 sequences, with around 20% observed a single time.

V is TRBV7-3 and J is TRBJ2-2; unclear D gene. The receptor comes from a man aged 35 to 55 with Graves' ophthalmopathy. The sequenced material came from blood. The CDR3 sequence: CASSPQITGELFF. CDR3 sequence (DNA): TGTGCCAGCAGCCCCCAGATCACCGGGGAGCTGTTTTTT.